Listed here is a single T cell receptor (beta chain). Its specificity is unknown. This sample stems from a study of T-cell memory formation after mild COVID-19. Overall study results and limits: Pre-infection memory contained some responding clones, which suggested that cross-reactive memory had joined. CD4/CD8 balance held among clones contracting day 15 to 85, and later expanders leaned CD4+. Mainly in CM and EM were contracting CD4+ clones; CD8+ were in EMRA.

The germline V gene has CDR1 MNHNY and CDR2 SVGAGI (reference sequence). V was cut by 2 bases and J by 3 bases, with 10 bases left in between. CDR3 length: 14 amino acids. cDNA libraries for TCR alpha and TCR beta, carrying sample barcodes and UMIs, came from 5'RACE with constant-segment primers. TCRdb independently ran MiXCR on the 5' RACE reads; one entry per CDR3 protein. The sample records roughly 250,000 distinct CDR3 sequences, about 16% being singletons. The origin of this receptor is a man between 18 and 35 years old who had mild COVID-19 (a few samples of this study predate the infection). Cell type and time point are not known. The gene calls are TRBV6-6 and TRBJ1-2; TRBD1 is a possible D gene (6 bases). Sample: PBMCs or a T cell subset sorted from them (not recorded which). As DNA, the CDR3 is TGTGCCAGCAGTTACCAACAGGGATACTATGGCTACACCTTC. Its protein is CASSYQQGYYGYTF.